The 5 T cell receptor beta chains in this list originate from one sample, sequenced in a study of CD8 T cells in ankylosing spondylitis. TCRdb re-called the 5' RACE reads through MiXCR, storing one row per CDR3 protein. The table has under 85,000 distinct CDR3 sequences, about 5.7% seen once; the top ten hold 2.2%. Sequencing was performed on blood, either unsorted or a sorted T cell fraction (not recorded which). All receptors come from a male donor with ankylosing spondylitis or in good health (not recorded which).

There are many counts of this clonotype. The chain is built from TRBV20-1 and TRBJ2-6, with a possible D match to TRBD1 (5 bases). Germline values: CDR1 DFQATT, CDR2 SNEGSKA (reference sequence). The CDR3 spans 12 residues. Trimming left V 8 bases short and J 0 bases short, with 5 bases between. CDR3: CSTGSGANVLTF. The CDR3 region has the DNA TGCAGTACAGGCTCTGGGGCCAACGTCCTGACTTTC.

The rearrangement uses TRBV20-1 and TRBJ2-3; 9 nucleotides align to TRBD1. The trim removed 6 bases at V and 2 bases at J, leaving 9 bases unmatched. Per the germline V gene, CDR1 is DFQATT and CDR2 is SNEGSKA (reference sequence). The CDR3 spans 15 residues. In nucleotides, the CDR3 is TGCAGTGCGAGTCGACAGGGGGTAGTCACAGATACGCAGTATTTT. Translation gives CSASRQGVVTDTQYF.

The sample holds many counts of this clonotype. V and J are TRBV20-1 and TRBJ2-2; perhaps TRBD2 as D (5 bases). This CDR3 region has 12 residues. V dropped 5 bases and J dropped 7 bases, with 11 bases sitting between them. The germline V gene has CDR1 DFQATT and CDR2 SNEGSKA (reference sequence). CDR3: CSAHPRDGELFF. CDR3 sequence (DNA): TGCAGTGCTCATCCCCGGGACGGGGAGCTGTTTTTT.

There are many counts of this clonotype. The chain combines TRBV20-1 with TRBJ2-3; 7 bases fit TRBD1. The CDR3 extends over 17 amino acids. Losses at the gene ends were 6 bases for V and 4 bases for J; bases not matched to a gene: 19. CDR1 is DFQATT, CDR2 SNEGSKA, per germline (reference sequence). CDR3 DNA sequence: TGCAGTGCAAAGAGAGGCGTCGCGCAGGGGGAACCAGATACGCAGTATTTT. Residues: CSAKRGVAQGEPDTQYF.

This clonotype has at least ten counts. The chain joins TRBV4-1 to TRBJ2-4; D possibly matches TRBD1 or TRBD2 (7 bases each). Deletions cut 1 base from V and 5 bases from J, with 15 bases between. This CDR3 is built from 16 residues. CDR1 and CDR2 (germline): MGHRA, YSYEKL. The CDR3 is CASSQGGRGPENIQYF. The CDR3 DNA is TGCGCCAGCAGCCAAGGGGGGAGGGGGCCGGAAAACATTCAGTACTTC.